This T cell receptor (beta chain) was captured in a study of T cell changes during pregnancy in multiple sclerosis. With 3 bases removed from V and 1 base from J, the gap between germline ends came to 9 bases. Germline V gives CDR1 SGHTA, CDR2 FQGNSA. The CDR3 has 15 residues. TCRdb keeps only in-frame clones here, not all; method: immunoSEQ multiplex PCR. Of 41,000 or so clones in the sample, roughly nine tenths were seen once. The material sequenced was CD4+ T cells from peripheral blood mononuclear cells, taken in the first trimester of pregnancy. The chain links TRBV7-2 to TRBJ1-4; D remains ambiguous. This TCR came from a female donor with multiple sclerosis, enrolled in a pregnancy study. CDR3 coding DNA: TGTGCCAGCAGCTTCGTCGCCGGAACTAATGAAAAACTGTTTTTT. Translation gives CASSFVAGTNEKLFF.